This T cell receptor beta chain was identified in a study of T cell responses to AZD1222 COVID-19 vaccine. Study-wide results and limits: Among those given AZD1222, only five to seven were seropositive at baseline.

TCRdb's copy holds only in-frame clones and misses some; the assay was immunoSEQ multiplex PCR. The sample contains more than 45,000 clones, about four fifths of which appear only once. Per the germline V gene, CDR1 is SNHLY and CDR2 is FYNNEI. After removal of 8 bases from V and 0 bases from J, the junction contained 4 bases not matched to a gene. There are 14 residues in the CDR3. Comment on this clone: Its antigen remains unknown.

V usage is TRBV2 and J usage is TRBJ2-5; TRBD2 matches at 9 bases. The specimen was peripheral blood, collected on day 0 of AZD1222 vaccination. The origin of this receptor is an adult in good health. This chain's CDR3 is CASQGLANQETQYF. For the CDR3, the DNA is TGTGCCAGCCAGGGACTAGCAAACCAAGAGACCCAGTACTTC.